This T cell receptor beta chain is from a study of cytomegalovirus exposure and HLA in healthy donors. In its sample, this clone was seen once. The antigen is undetermined. These donors were members of the approximately 120-subject validation cohort, a group separate from the approximately 680-subject first cohort. Study results and limitations: According to a subsequent analysis, TCR clusters identified in the first cohort showed a tendency to co-occur across the 100 to 150 validation repertoires.

Data came from immunoSEQ multiplex PCR; TCRdb stores just in-frame clones and leaves some out. The top ten hold around 3% of the sample, which has some 150,000 clones, about 88% seen once. The TCR originated in a man between 18 and 35 years old in good health and CMV-seronegative. Sample: PBMCs.

The CDR3 protein is CASSLNLAGGKDTQYF. The CDR3 DNA follows: TGTGCCAGCAGCTTAAACCTAGCGGGAGGCAAAGATACGCAGTATTTT. V gene TRBV5-4 combines with J gene TRBJ2-3; 11 bases fit TRBD2. With 2 bases clipped from V and 5 bases from J, the junction kept 7 bases outside the gene matches. The CDR3 is 16 amino acids. The V gene's germline CDR1 is SGHNT and CDR2 YYREEE (reference sequence).